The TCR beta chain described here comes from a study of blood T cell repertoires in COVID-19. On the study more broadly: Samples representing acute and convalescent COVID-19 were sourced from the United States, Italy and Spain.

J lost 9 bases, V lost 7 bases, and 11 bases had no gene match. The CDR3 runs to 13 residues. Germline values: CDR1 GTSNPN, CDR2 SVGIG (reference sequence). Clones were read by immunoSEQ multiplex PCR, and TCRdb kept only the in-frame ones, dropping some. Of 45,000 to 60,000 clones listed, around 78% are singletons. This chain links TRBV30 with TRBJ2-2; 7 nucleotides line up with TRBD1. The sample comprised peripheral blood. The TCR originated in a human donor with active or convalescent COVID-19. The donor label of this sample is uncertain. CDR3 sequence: CASPYRGHRELFF. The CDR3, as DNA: TGTGCCTCGCCGTACAGGGGCCACCGGGAGCTGTTTTTT.